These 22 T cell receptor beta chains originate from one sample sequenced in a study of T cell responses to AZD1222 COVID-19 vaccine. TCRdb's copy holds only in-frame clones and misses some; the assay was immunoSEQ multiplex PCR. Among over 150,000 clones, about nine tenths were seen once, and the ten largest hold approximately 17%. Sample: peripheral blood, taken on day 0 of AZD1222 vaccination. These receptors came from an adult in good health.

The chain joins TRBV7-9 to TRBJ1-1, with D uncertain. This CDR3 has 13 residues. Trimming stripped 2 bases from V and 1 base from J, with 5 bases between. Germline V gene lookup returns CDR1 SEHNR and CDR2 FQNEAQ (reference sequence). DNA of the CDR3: TGTGCCAGCAGCTTAAAGGCGAACACTGAAGCTTTCTTT. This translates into CASSLKANTEAFF.

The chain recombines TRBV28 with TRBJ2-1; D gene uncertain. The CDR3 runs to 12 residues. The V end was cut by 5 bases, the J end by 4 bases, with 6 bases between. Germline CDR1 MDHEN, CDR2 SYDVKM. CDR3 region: CASSPPYNEQFF. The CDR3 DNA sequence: TGTGCCAGCAGTCCCCCTTACAATGAGCAGTTCTTC.

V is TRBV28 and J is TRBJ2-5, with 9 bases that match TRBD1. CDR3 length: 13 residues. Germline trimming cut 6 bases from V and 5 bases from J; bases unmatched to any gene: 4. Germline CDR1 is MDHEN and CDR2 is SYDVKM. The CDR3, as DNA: TGTGCCAGCAGGCGGACAGGGGTTGAGACCCAGTACTTC. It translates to CASRRTGVETQYF.

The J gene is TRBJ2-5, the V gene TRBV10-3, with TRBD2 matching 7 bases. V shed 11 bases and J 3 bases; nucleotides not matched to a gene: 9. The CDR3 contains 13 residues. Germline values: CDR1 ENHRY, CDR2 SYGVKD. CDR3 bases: TGTGCCTCACAAATCGCGGGAGAAGAGACCCAGTACTTC. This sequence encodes CASQIAGEETQYF.

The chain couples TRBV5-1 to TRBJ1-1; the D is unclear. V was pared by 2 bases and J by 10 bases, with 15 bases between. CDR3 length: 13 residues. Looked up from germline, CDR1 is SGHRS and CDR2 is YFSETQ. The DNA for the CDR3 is TGCGCCAGCAGCTTAGAACCCTCCCATTTAGCTTTCTTT. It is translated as CASSLEPSHLAFF.

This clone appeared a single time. In DNA, the CDR3 is TGTGCCAGCAGTTTAGTAAACGGCGCGGTACCGCTCCTAGGCGAGCAGTACTTC. Protein sequence: CASSLVNGAVPLLGEQYF. The chain links TRBV27 to TRBJ2-7; no reliable D call. CDR3 length: 18 residues. Trimming left V 2 bases short and J 6 bases short, with 26 bases between. CDR1 and CDR2 from the germline V gene are MNHEY and SMNVEV (reference sequence).

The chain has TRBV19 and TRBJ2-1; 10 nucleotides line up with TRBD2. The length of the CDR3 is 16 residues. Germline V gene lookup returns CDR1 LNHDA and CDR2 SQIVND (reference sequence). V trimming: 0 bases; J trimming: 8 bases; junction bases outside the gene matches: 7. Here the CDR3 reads CASSIDPAGGQDEQFF. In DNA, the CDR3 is TGTGCCAGTAGTATAGATCCAGCGGGGGGGCAGGATGAGCAGTTCTTC. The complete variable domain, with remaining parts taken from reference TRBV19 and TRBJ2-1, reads DGGITQSPKYLFRKEGQNVTLSCEQNLNHDAMYWYRQDPGQGLRLIYYSQIVNDFQKGDIAEGYSVSREKKESFPLTVTSAQKNPTAFYLCASSIDPAGGQDEQFFGPGTRLTVL.

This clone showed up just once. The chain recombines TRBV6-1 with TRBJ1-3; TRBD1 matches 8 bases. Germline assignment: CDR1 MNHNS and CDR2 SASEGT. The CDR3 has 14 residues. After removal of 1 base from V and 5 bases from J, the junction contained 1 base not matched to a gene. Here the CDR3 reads CASSEGTGRNTIYF. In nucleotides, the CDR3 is TGTGCCAGCAGTGAAGGGACAGGGCGAAACACCATATATTTT.

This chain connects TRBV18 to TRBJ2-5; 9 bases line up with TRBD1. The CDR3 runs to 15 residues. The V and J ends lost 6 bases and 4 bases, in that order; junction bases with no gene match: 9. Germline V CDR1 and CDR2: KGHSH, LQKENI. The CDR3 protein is CASSPGQGIGETQYF. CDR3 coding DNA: TGTGCCAGCTCCCCGGGACAGGGTATCGGAGAGACCCAGTACTTC.

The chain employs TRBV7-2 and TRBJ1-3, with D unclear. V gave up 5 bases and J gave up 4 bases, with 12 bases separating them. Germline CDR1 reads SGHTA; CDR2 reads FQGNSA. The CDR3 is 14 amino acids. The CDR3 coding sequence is TGTGCCAGCAGCCTCTCCATGGGCGGAAACACCATATATTTT. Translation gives CASSLSMGGNTIYF.

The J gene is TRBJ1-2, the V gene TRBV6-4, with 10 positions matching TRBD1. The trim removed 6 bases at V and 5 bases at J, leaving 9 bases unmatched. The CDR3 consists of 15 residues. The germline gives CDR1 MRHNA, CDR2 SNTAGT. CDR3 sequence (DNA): TGTGCCAGCAGAAGATCGGGACAGGGGACATATGGCTACACCTTC. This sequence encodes CASRRSGQGTYGYTF.

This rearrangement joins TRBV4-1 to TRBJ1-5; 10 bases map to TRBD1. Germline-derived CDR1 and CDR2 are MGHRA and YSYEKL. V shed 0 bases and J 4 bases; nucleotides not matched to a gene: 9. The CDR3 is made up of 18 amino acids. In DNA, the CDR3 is TGCGCCAGCAGCCAAGATCAACTCCCGGGACAGGGGAATCAGCCCCAGCATTTT. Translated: CASSQDQLPGQGNQPQHF.

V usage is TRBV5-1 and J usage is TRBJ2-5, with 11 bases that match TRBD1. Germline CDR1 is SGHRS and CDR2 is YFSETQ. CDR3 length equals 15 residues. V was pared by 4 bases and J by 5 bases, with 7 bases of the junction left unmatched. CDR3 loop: CASSGAGTGGETQYF. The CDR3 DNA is TGCGCCAGCAGCGGGGCCGGGACAGGGGGTGAGACCCAGTACTTC.

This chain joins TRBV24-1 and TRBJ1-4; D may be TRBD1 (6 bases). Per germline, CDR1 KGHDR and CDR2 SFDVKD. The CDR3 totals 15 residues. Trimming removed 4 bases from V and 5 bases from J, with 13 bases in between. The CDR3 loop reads CATSDPRGGNEKLFF. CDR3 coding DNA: TGTGCCACCAGTGACCCGAGAGGGGGAAATGAAAAACTGTTTTTT.

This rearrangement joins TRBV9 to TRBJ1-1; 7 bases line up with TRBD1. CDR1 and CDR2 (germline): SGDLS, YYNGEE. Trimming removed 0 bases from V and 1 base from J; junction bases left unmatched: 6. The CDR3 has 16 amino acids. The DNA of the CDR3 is TGTGCCAGCAGCGTAGGCACTAGGGGGCGGAACACTGAAGCTTTCTTT. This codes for CASSVGTRGRNTEAFF.

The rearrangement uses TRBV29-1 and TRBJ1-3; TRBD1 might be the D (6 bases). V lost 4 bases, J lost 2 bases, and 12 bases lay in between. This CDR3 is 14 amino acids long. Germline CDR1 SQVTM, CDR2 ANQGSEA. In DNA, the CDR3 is TGCAGCGTTGGCGAGGGGGGGACTGGAAACACCATATATTTT. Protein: CSVGEGGTGNTIYF.

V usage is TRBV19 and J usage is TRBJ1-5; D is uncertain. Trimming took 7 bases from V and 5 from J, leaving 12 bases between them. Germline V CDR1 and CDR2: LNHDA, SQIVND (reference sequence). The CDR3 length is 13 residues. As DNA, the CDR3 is TGTGCCAGTAATGAGTGGGTTGATCAGCCCCAGCATTTT. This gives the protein CASNEWVDQPQHF.

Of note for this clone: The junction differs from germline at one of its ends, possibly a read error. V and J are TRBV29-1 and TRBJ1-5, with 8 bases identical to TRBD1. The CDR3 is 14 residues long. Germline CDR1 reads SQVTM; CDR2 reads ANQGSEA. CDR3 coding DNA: TGCAGCGTGAACACAGGGGGTAGCGATCAGCCCCAGCATTTT. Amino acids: CSVNTGGSDQPQHF.

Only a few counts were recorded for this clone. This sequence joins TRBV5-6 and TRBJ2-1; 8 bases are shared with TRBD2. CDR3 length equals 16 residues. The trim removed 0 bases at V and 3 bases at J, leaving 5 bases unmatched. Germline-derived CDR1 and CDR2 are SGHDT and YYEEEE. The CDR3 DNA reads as TGTGCCAGCAGCTTGGTAGCGGGGCGGAGCTACAATGAGCAGTTCTTC. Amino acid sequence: CASSLVAGRSYNEQFF. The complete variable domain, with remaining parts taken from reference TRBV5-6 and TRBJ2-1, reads DAGVTQSPTHLIKTRGQQVTLRCSPKSGHDTVSWYQQALGQGPQFIFQYYEEEERQRGNFPDRFSGHQFPNYSSELNVNALLLGDSALYLCASSLVAGRSYNEQFFGPGTRLTVL.

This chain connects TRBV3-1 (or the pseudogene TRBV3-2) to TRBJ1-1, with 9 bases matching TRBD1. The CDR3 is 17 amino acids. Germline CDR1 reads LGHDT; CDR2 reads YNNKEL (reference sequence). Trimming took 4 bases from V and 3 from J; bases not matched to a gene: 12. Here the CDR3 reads CASSPRGTGRSDTEAFF. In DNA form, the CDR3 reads TGTGCCAGCAGCCCCCGAGGGACAGGGAGGTCGGACACTGAAGCTTTCTTT.

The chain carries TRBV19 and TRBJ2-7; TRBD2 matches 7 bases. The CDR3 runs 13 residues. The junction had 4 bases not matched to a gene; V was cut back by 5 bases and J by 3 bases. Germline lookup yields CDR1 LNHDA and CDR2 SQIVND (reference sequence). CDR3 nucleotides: TGTGCCAGTAGTCGGACTAGTAACTACGAGCAGTACTTC. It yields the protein CASSRTSNYEQYF.

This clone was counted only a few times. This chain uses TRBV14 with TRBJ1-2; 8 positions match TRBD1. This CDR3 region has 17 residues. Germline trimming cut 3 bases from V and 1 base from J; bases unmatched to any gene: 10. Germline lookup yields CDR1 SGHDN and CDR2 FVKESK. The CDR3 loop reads CASSHQKRTGLNYGYTF. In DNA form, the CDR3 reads TGTGCCAGCAGCCACCAGAAAAGGACAGGGCTTAACTATGGCTACACCTTC.